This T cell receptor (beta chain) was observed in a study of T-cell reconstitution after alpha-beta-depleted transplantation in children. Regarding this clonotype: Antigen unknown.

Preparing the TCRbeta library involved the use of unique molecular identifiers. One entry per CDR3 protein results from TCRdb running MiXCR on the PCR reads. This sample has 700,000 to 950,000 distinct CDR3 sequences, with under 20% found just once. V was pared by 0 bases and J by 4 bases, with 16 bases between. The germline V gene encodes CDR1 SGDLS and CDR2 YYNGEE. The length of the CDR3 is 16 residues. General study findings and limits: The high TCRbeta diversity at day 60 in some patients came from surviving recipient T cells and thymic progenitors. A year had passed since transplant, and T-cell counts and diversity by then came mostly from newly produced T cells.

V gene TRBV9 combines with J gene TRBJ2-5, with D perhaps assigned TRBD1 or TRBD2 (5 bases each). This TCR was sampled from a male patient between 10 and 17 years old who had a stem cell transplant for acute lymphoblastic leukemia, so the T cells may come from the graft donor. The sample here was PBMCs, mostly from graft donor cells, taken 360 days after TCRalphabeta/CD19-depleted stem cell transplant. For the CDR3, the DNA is TGTGCCAGCAGCGTAGCCCGTTGGGGGAAAGGAGAGACCCAGTACTTC. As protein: CASSVARWGKGETQYF.